These T cell receptor beta chains were read from a single sample in a study of T cell repertoires and HLA-DP antigens. These receptors' antigens are unknown. Data came from immunoSEQ multiplex PCR; TCRdb stores just in-frame clones and leaves some out. The repertoire consists of almost 90,000 clones, with roughly 86% occurring once and the leading ten covering about 1.7%. Sequenced input: CD4+ T cells from PBMCs. The receptors originated from a man aged 45-65 years in good health and CMV-seronegative. Each CDR3 is given with its conserved first and last residue. The D gene is left open where the match is weak. Expanded clones are given a class, and other clones once, few, many or no size at all.

>15|TRBV30|TRBJ1-1|-|-
CAWSVTGGGNTEAFF
TGTGCCTGGAGTGTCACCGGGGGGGGCAACACTGAAGCTTTCTTT
>18|TRBV5-1|TRBJ1-2|TRBD1|-
CASSLAGQGALARLGYTF
TGCGCCAGCAGCTTGGCGGGACAGGGGGCGCTGGCAAGACTCGGCTACACCTTC
>13|TRBV6-1|TRBJ2-5|-|-
CASSESWDKTQYF
TGTGCCAGCAGTGAATCATGGGACAAGACCCAGTACTTC
>16|TRBV29-1|TRBJ2-7|-|-
CSVQSALGATSYEQYF
TGCAGCGTCCAGAGCGCCCTCGGAGCTACCTCCTACGAGCAGTACTTC
>14|TRBV2|TRBJ2-5|TRBD2|few
CASSEGLAGGIQYF
TGTGCCAGCAGTGAAGGGCTAGCGGGGGGAATTCAGTACTTC
>15|TRBV5-1|TRBJ2-5|-|few
CASSLDGTPTETQYF
TGCGCCAGCAGCTTGGACGGGACACCCACAGAGACCCAGTACTTC
>14|TRBV9|TRBJ2-3|-|once
CASSVGTLTDTQYF
TGTGCCAGCAGCGTGGGGACCCTCACAGATACGCAGTATTTT
>12|TRBV6-4|TRBJ2-5|-|-
CASKLAKETQYF
TGTGCCAGCAAACTAGCTAAAGAGACCCAGTACTTC
>13|TRBV30|TRBJ1-4|-|-
CAWSPGYNKKLFF
TGTGCCTGGAGTCCAGGATACAATAAAAAACTGTTTTTT
>12|TRBV15|TRBJ2-5|TRBD2|-
CATNSGQETQYF
TGTGCCACCAATAGCGGGCAAGAGACCCAGTACTTC
>14|TRBV5-4|TRBJ2-1|TRBD2|-
CASRSGLALNEQFF
TGTGCCAGCAGGTCGGGACTAGCCCTTAATGAGCAGTTCTTC
>14|TRBV5-1|TRBJ2-2|-|-
CASSPEGYTGELFF
TGCGCCAGCAGCCCGGAGGGGTACACCGGGGAGCTGTTTTTT
>15|TRBV30|TRBJ1-3|TRBD1|-
CAWGQTGGPGNTIYF
TGTGCCTGGGGACAAACAGGGGGTCCTGGAAACACCATATATTTT
>15|TRBV7-2|TRBJ2-3|TRBD1|-
CASSQTGRGTDTQYF
TGTGCCAGCAGCCAGACAGGGCGTGGTACAGATACGCAGTATTTT
>14|TRBV5-4|TRBJ2-3|-|-
CASSLTGYTDTQYF
TGTGCCAGCAGCTTGACAGGGTACACAGATACGCAGTATTTT
>14|TRBV6-5|TRBJ1-3|-|-
CATKGRPSGNTIYF
TGTGCCACCAAGGGGCGCCCCTCTGGAAACACCATATATTTT
>15|TRBV25-1|TRBJ1-4|-|-
CASSELGGTNEKLFF
TGTGCCAGCAGTGAATTAGGGGGGACTAATGAAAAACTGTTTTTT
>13|TRBV7-9|TRBJ1-2|-|-
CASSLALGYGYTF
TGTGCCAGCAGCTTAGCGCTGGGGTATGGCTACACCTTC
>15|TRBV27|TRBJ2-3|TRBD2|once
CASSLAGVRTDTQYF
TGTGCCAGCAGTTTAGCGGGAGTGAGGACAGATACGCAGTATTTT
>12|TRBV29-1|TRBJ2-5|-|-
CSVKEGSETQYF
TGCAGCGTAAAGGAAGGGTCTGAGACCCAGTACTTC
>14|TRBV19|TRBJ2-6|-|-
CASSEGGGANVLTF
TGTGCCAGTAGTGAGGGTGGAGGGGCCAACGTCCTGACTTTC
>14|TRBV19|TRBJ1-1|-|-
CASKGSHRRLEAFF
TGTGCCAGTAAAGGCAGCCACAGACGACTTGAAGCTTTCTTT
>16|TRBV6-1|TRBJ1-5|-|-
CASSELTGRSNQPQHF
TGTGCCAGCAGTGAATTAACAGGGCGCAGCAATCAGCCCCAGCATTTT
>13|TRBV5-1|TRBJ2-5|TRBD2|-
CASSRGGEGAQYF
TGCGCCAGCAGCCGGGGAGGGGAAGGGGCCCAGTACTTC
>14|TRBV5-6|TRBJ2-3|TRBD2|-
CASSLAGGSDTQYF
TGTGCCAGCAGCTTAGCGGGGGGATCAGATACGCAGTATTTT
>15|TRBV11-2|TRBJ1-1|-|-
CASSLVDGEGMDAFF
TGTGCCAGCAGCTTAGTTGACGGGGAGGGAATGGACGCTTTCTTT
>14|TRBV6-1|TRBJ2-7|TRBD1|-
CASGTGGRAEGQYF
TGTGCCAGCGGGACAGGGGGCCGCGCAGAGGGGCAGTACTTC
>18|TRBV5-1|TRBJ2-1|TRBD2|-
CASTAQPRTSGGIGEQFF
TGCGCCAGCACCGCCCAACCCAGGACTAGCGGGGGGATAGGTGAGCAGTTCTTC
>17|TRBV6-1|TRBJ2-3|TRBD1|-
CASSEAWTGGSTDTQYF
TGTGCCAGCAGTGAAGCGTGGACAGGGGGATCCACAGATACGCAGTATTTT
>14|TRBV7-2|TRBJ2-7|TRBD1|-
CASSRTGVGYEQYF
TGTGCCAGCAGCCGGACAGGGGTGGGTTACGAGCAGTACTTC
>14|TRBV5-4|TRBJ2-7|TRBD1|-
CASSLQGAQSEQYF
TGTGCCAGCAGCTTGCAGGGGGCGCAATCCGAGCAGTACTTC
>16|TRBV11-2|TRBJ1-3|-|-
CASSLIRVSPGNTIYF
TGTGCCAGCAGCCTCATCAGGGTTAGCCCTGGAAACACCATATATTTT
>15|TRBV4-3|TRBJ1-2|-|-
CASSTSGGRDYGYTF
TGCGCCAGCAGCACCTCCGGGGGTCGGGACTATGGCTACACCTTC
>11|TRBV2|TRBJ2-5|-|-
CETRMGETQYF
TGTGAGACACGGATGGGAGAGACCCAGTACTTC
>14|TRBV29-1|TRBJ2-5|TRBD2|-
CSVQTGGRRETQYF
TGCAGCGTCCAGACTGGCGGGAGGAGAGAGACCCAGTACTTC
>17|TRBV18|TRBJ2-1|-|few
CASSPRQGQSSYNEQFF
TGTGCCAGCTCACCGAGGCAGGGGCAAAGCTCCTACAATGAGCAGTTCTTC
>14|TRBV5-4|TRBJ2-5|-|-
CASSPKGTQETQYF
TGTGCCAGCAGCCCGAAGGGAACACAAGAGACCCAGTACTTC
>13|TRBV4-1|TRBJ1-4|-|-
CASSGWGNEKLFF
TGCGCCAGTTCGGGTTGGGGTAATGAAAAACTGTTTTTT
>12|TRBV7-2|TRBJ1-1|-|-
CASSFRNTEAFF
TGTGCCAGCAGCTTTCGGAACACTGAAGCTTTCTTT
>15|TRBV28|TRBJ2-6|-|-
CASRTAVSGANVLTF
TGTGCCAGCAGAACAGCGGTCTCTGGGGCCAACGTCCTGACTTTC